The following is a T cell receptor beta chain sequence with its context. The record originates from a study of blood T cell repertoires in COVID-19. For the study at large: From the United States, Italy and Spain came samples of acute and convalescent COVID-19.

TCRdb keeps only in-frame clones here, not all; method: immunoSEQ multiplex PCR. The table records 200,000 to 250,000 clones, around 84% of them present only once. V trimming: 4 bases; J trimming: 4 bases; junction bases outside the gene matches: 7. Per the germline V gene, CDR1 is MNHEY and CDR2 is SVGEGT. The CDR3 length is 15 residues. Sequencing was performed on peripheral blood. This sequence originates from a woman between 70 and 85 years old with active or convalescent COVID-19. The rearrangement links TRBV6-2 or TRBV6-3 to TRBJ2-1; 7 bases line up with TRBD2. The chain's CDR3 is CASSWATGGYNEQFF. The CDR3 DNA follows: TGTGCCAGCAGTTGGGCGACGGGGGGATACAATGAGCAGTTCTTC.